This TCR beta chain is from a study of blood T cell repertoires in COVID-19. Looking at the study overall: Samples taken during acute and convalescent COVID-19 were collected in the United States, Italy and Spain.

Germline V CDR1 and CDR2: MGHRA, YSYEKL. The CDR3 contains 15 residues. Deletions cut 0 bases from V and 2 bases from J, with 10 bases between. Original processing notes: Counts of nucleated cells, estimated from reference gene primer amplification, were obtained. Here immunoSEQ multiplex PCR was the method, and the copy in TCRdb shows in-frame clones only, minus some. V and J calls and clone size are those listed in that table; D and trimming were worked out from the DNA. The data show under 200,000 clones, roughly four fifths seen once. Those who participated ranged in age from roughly 18 to 100 years and resided in about two dozen US areas.

The sequenced material came from PBMCs or T cells enriched from blood (not recorded which). This TCR came from a man between 50 and 59 years old who had recovered from COVID-19. This chain uses TRBV4-1 with TRBJ2-5; D is possibly TRBD2 (5 bases). The CDR3 spells CASSQDSDWQETQYF. CDR3 in DNA: TGCGCCAGCAGCCAAGACTCGGACTGGCAAGAGACCCAGTACTTC.